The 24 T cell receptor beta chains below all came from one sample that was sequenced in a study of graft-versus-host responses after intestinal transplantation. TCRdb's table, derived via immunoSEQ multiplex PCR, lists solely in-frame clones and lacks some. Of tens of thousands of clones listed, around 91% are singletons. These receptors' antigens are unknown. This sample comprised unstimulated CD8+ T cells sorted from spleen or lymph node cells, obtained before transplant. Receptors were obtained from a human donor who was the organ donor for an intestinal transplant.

The CDR3 sequence: CASNLIPRGLAGGPGDTQYF. For the CDR3, the DNA is TGTGCCAGCAATCTAATCCCCAGGGGACTAGCGGGGGGGCCGGGAGATACGCAGTATTTT. The rearrangement links TRBV6-4 to TRBJ2-3; 16 bases align to TRBD2. The CDR3 consists of 20 residues. The V gene end was trimmed by 7 bases and the J gene end by 5 bases; junction bases not matched to a gene: 18. The germline V gene has CDR1 MRHNA and CDR2 SNTAGT.

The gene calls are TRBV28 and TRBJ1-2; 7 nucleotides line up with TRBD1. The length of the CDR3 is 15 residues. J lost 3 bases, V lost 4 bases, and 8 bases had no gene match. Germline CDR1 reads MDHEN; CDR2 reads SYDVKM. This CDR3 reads CASSSLGGGDYGYTF. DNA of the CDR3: TGTGCCAGCAGTTCTCTAGGAGGGGGCGACTATGGCTACACCTTC.

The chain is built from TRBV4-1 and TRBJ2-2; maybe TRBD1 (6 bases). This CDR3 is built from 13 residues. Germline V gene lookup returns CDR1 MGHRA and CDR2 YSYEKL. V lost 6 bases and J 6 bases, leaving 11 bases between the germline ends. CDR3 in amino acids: CASREQGSGELFF. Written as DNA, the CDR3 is TGCGCCAGCAGAGAACAGGGCTCCGGGGAGCTGTTTTTT.

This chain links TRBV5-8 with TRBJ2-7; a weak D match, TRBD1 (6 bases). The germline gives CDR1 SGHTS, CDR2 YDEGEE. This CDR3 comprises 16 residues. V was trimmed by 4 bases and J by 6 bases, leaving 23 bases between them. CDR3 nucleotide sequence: TGTGCCAGCAGCCCGATGAGACAGGAGGTAATAAGCGAGCAGTACGTC. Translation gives CASSPMRQEVISEQYV.

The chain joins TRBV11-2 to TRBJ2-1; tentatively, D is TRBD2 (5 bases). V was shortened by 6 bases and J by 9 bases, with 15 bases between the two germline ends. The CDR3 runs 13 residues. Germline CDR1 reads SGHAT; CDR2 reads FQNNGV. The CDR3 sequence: CASSLVLAVEQFF. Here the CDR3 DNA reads TGTGCCAGCAGTCTGGTTCTAGCAGTTGAGCAGTTCTTC.

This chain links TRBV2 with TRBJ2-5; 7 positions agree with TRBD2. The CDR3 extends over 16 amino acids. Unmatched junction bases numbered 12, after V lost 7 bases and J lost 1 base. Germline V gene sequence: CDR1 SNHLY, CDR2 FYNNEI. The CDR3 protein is CASTLGLLAAQETQYF. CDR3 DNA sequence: TGTGCCAGCACGTTGGGCCTGCTAGCGGCCCAAGAGACCCAGTACTTC.

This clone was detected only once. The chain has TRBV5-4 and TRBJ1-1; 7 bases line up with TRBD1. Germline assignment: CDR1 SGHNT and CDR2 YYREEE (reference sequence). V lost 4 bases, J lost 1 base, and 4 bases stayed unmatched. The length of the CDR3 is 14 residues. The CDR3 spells CASSGGTANTEAFF. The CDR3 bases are TGTGCCAGCAGCGGGGGGACAGCGAACACTGAAGCTTTCTTT.

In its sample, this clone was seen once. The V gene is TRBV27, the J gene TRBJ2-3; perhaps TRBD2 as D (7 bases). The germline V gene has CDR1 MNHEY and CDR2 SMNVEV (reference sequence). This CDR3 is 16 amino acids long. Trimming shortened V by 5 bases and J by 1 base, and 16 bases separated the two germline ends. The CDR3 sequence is CASSPGGQWGTDTQYF. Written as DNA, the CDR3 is TGTGCCAGCAGTCCCGGGGGGCAGTGGGGCACAGATACGCAGTATTTT.

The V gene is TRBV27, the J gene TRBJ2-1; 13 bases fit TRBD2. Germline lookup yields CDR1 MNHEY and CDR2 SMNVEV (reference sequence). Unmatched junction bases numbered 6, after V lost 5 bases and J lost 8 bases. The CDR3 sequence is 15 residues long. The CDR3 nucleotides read TGTGCCAGCAGTGAAACTAGCGGGGGGGCCGATGAGCAGTTCTTC. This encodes CASSETSGGADEQFF.

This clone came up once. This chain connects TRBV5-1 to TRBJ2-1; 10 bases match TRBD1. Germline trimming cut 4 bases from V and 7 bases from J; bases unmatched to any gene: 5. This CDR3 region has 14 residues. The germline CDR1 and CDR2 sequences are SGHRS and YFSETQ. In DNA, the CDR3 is TGCGCCAGCAGCCCTAGACAGGGGGCGAATGAGCAGTTCTTC. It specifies CASSPRQGANEQFF. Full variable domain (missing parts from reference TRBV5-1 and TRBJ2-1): KAGVTQTPRYLIKTRGQQVTLSCSPISGHRSVSWYQQTPGQGLQFLFEYFSETQRNKGNFPGRFSGRQFSNSRSEMNVSTLELGDSALYLCASSPRQGANEQFFGPGTRLTVL.

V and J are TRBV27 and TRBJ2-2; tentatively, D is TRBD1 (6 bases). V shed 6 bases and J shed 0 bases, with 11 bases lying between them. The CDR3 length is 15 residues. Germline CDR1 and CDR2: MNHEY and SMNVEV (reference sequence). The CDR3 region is CASREGGANTGELFF. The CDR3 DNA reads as TGTGCCAGCAGGGAAGGGGGAGCGAACACCGGGGAGCTGTTTTTT.

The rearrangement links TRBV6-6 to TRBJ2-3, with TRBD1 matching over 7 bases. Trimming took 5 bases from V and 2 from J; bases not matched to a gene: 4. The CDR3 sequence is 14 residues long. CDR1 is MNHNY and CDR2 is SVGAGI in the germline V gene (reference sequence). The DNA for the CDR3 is TGTGCCAGCAGTGCCGGGACAGACACAGATACGCAGTATTTT. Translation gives CASSAGTDTDTQYF.

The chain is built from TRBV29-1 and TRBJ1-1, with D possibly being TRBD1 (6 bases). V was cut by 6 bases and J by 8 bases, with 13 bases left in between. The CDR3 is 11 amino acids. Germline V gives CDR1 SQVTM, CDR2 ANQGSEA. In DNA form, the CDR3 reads TGCAGCGTGGGGGGGCCGACAGAAGCTTTCTTT. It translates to CSVGGPTEAFF.

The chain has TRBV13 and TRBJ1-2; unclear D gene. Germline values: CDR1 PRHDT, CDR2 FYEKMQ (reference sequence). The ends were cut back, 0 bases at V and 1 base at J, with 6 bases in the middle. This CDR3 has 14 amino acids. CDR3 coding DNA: TGTGCCAGCAGCTTAGGTTCGGTTAACTATGGCTACACCTTC. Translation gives CASSLGSVNYGYTF. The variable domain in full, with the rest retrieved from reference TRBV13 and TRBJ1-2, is AAGVIQSPRHLIKEKRETATLKCYPIPRHDTVYWYQQGPGQDPQFLISFYEKMQSDKGSIPDRFSAQQFSDYHSELNMSSLELGDSALYFCASSLGSVNYGYTFGSGTRLTVV.

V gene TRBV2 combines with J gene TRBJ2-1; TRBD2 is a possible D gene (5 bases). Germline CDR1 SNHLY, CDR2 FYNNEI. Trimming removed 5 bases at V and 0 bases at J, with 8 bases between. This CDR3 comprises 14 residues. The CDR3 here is CASSREGSYNEQFF. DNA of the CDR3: TGTGCCAGCAGTCGAGAGGGCTCCTACAATGAGCAGTTCTTC.

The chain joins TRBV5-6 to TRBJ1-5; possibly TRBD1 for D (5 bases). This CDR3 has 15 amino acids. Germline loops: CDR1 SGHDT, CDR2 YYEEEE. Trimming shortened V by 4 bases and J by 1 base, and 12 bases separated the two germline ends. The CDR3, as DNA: TGTGCCAGCAGCGGGGGGGGTCAGAGCAATCAGCCCCAGCATTTT. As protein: CASSGGGQSNQPQHF.

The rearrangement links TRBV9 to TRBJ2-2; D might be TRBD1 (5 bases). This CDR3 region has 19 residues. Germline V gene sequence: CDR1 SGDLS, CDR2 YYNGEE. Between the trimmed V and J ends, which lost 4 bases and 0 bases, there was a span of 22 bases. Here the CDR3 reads CASSSRGIRGYTNTGELFF. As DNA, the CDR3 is TGTGCCAGCAGCTCTCGAGGTATAAGGGGCTATACGAACACCGGGGAGCTGTTTTTT.

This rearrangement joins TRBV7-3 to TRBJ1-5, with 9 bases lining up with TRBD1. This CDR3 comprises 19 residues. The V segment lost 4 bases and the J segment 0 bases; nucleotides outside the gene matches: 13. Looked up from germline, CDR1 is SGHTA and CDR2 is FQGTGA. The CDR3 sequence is CASSSPRDRVNNSNQPQHF. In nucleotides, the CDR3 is TGTGCCAGCAGCTCCCCGCGGGACAGGGTTAATAATAGCAATCAGCCCCAGCATTTT.

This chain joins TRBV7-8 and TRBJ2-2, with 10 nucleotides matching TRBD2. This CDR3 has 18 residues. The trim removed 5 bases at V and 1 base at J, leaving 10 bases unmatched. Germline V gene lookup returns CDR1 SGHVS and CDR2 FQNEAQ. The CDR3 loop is CASSPLGLAGVNTGELFF. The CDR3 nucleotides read TGTGCCAGCAGCCCCTTGGGTCTAGCGGGGGTGAACACCGGGGAGCTGTTTTTT.

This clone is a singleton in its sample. The DNA for the CDR3 is TGTGCCAGCAGTGAAATGGCAGGGGGATACAATGAGCAGTTCTTC. This sequence encodes CASSEMAGGYNEQFF. The J gene is TRBJ2-1, the V gene TRBV6-4, with 7 bases identical to TRBD1. The CDR3 contains 15 residues. Germline CDR1 and CDR2: MRHNA and SNTAGT. Unmatched junction bases numbered 6, after V lost 3 bases and J lost 4 bases.

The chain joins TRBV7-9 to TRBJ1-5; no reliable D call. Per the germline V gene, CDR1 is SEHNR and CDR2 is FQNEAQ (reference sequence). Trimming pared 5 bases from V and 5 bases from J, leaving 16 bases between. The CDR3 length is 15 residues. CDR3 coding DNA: TGTGCCAGCAGCCCGGACGGAGGGCCCCATCAGCCCCAGCATTTT. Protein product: CASSPDGGPHQPQHF.

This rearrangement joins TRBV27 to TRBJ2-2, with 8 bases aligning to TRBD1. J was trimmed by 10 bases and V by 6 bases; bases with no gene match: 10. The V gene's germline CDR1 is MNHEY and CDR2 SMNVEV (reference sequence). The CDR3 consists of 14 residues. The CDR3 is CASSLTGVTTELFF. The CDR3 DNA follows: TGTGCCAGCAGCTTGACAGGGGTCACGACGGAGCTGTTTTTT.

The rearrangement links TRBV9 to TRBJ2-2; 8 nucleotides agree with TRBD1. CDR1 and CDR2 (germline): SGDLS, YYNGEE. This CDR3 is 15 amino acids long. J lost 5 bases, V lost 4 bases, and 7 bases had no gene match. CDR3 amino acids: CASSPQGAPTGELFF. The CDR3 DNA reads TGTGCCAGCAGCCCCCAGGGGGCCCCTACCGGGGAGCTGTTTTTT.

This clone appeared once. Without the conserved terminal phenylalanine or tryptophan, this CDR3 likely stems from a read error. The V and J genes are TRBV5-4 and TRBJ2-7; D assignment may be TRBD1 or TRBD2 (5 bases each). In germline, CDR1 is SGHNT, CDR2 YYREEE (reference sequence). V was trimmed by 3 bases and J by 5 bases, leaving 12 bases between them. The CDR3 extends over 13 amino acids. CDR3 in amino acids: CASSWPGRDEQYA. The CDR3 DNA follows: TGTGCCAGCAGCTGGCCAGGGCGGGACGAGCAGTACGCC.